This T cell receptor (beta chain) was found in a study of CD8 T cells in Susac syndrome. Reverse transcription of about 0.5 to 1 ug RNA used random hexamers. TCRdb passed the immunoSEQ multiplex PCR reads through MiXCR, listing each CDR3 protein once. Among roughly 140,000 distinct CDR3 sequences listed, around 95% were seen once. The germline gives CDR1 LGHNA, CDR2 YNFKEQ. Trimming took off 0 bases at V and 1 base at J, with 19 bases between the two ends. CDR3 length equals 18 residues. The TCR sequence derives from a human donor with multiple sclerosis. The chain uses TRBV4-2 and TRBJ2-7; D unclear. The sample was CD8+ T cells from PBMCs. The CDR3 reads CASSQETSWQAISYEQYF. CDR3 DNA sequence: TGTGCCAGCAGCCAAGAAACGTCGTGGCAGGCCATTTCCTACGAGCAGTACTTC.